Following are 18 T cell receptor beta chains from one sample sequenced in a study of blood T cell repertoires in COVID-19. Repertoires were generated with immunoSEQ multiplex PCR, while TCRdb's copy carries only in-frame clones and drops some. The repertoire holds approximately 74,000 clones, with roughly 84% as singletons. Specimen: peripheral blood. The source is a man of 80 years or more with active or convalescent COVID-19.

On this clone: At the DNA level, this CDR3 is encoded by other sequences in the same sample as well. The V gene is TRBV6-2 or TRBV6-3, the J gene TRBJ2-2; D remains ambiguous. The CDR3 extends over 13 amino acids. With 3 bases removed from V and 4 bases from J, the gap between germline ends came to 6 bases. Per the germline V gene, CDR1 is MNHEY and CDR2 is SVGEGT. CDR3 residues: CASSYSRTGELFF. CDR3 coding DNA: TGTGCCAGCAGTTATAGTCGCACCGGGGAGCTGTTTTTT.

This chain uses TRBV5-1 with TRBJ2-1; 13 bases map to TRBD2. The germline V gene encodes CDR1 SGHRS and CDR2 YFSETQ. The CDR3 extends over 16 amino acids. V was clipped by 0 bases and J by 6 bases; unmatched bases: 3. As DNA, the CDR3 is TGCGCCAGCAGCTTGGCCACTAGCGGGGGGGCCAATGAGCAGTTCTTC. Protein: CASSLATSGGANEQFF.

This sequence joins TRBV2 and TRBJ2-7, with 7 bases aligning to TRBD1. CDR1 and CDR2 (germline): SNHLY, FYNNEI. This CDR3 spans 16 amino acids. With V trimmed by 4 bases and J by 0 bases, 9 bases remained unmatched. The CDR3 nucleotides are TGTGCCAGCAGTGCATGGGGACAGTTAAGCTCCTACGAGCAGTACTTC. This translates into CASSAWGQLSSYEQYF. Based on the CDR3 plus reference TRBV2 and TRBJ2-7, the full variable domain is EPEVTQTPSHQVTQMGQEVILRCVPISNHLYFYWYRQILGQKVEFLVSFYNNEISEKSEIFDDQFSVERPDGSNFTLKIRSTKLEDSAMYFCASSAWGQLSSYEQYFGPGTRLTVT.

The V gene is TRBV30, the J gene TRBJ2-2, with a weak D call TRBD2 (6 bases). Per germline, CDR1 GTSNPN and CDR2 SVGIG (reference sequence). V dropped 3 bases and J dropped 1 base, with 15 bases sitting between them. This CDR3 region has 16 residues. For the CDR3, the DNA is TGTGCCTGGAGGATCGGAGGGCAGGGGAACACCGGGGAGCTGTTTTTT. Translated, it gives CAWRIGGQGNTGELFF.

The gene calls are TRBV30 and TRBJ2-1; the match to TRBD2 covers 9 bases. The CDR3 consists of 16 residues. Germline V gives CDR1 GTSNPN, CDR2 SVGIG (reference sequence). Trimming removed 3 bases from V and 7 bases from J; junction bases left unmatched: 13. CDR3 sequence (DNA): TGTGCCTGGAGCGAACTAGCGGGCGCTCATTGGAATGAGCAGTTCTTC. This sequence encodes CAWSELAGAHWNEQFF.

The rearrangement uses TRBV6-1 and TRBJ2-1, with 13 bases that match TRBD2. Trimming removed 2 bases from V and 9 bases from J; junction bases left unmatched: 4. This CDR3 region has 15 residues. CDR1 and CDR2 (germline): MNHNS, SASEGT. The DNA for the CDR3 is TGTGCCAGCAGTGAACGGACTAGCGGGAGTACTGAGCAGTTCTTC. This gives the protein CASSERTSGSTEQFF.

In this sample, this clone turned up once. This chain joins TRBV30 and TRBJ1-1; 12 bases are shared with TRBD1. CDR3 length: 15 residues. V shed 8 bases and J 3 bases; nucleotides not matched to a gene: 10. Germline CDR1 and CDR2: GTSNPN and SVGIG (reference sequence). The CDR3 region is CAGGGTGGLDTEAFF. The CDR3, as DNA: TGTGCCGGGGGGGGGACAGGGGGCCTGGACACTGAAGCTTTCTTT.

CDR3 nucleotides: TGTGCCTGGAGTGGTGGAACAGTCTCACCCCTCCACTTT. Translated, it gives CAWSGGTVSPLHF. The chain carries TRBV30 and TRBJ1-6; D call uncertain. Germline lookup yields CDR1 GTSNPN and CDR2 SVGIG (reference sequence). This CDR3 is built from 13 residues. V shed 1 base and J shed 10 bases, with 11 bases lying between them.

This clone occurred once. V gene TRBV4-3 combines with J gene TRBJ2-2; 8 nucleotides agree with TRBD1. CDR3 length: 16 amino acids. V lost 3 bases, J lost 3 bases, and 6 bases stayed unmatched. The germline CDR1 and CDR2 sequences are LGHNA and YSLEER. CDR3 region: CASSHYRGMDTGELFF. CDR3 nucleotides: TGCGCCAGCAGCCATTACAGGGGGATGGACACCGGGGAGCTGTTTTTT.

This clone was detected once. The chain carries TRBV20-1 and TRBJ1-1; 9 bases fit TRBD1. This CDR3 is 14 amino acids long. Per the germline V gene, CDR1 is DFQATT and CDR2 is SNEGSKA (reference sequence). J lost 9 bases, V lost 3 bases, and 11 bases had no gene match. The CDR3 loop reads CSASRRGQGLQAFF. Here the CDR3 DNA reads TGCAGTGCTAGTAGGAGAGGACAGGGGTTACAAGCTTTCTTT.

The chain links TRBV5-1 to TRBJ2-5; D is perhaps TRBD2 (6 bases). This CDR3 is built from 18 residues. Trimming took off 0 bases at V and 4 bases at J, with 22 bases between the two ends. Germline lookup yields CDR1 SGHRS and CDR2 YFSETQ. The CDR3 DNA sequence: TGCGCCAGCAGCTTGGGCACAAACCGCCAGCGGGCGGTAGAGACCCAGTACTTC. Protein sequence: CASSLGTNRQRAVETQYF.

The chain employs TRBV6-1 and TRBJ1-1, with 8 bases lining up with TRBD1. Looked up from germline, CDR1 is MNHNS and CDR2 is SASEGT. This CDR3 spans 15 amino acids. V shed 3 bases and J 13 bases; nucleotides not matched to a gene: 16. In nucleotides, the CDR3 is TGTGCCAGCAGTGACCGGGACAGGTTCGTTTCACGTGGTTTCTTT. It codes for CASSDRDRFVSRGFF.

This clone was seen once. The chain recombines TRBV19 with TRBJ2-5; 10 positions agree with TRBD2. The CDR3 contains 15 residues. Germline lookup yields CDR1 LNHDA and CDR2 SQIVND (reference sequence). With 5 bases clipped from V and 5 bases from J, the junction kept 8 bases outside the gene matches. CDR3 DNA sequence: TGTGCCAGTAGTTTTCCAGCGGGAGGGCCTGAGACCCAGTACTTC. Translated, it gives CASSFPAGGPETQYF.

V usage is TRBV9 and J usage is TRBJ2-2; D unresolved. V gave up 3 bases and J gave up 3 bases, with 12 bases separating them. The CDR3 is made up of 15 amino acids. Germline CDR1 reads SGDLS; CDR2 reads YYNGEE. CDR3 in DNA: TGTGCCAGCAGCGCTGACCCGCAGGACACCGGGGAGCTGTTTTTT. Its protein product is CASSADPQDTGELFF.

The CDR3: CASSFTSGNYEQYF. In nucleotides, the CDR3 is TGCGCCAGCAGCTTTACTAGCGGGAACTACGAGCAGTACTTC. J is TRBJ2-7 and V is TRBV5-1, with TRBD2 matching 10 bases. The CDR3 totals 14 residues. Trimming took 2 bases from V and 3 from J; bases not matched to a gene: 2. The germline V gene has CDR1 SGHRS and CDR2 YFSETQ.

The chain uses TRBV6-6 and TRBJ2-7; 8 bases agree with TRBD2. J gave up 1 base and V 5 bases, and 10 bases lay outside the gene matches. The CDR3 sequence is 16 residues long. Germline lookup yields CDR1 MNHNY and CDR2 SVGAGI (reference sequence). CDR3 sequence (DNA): TGTGCCAGCAGTCTTCCCCCCCGCGGGAGGTCCTACGAGCAGTACTTC. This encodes CASSLPPRGRSYEQYF.

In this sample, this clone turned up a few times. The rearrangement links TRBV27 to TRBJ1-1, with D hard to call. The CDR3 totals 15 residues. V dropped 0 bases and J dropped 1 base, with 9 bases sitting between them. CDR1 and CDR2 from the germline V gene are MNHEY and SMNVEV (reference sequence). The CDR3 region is CASSLSMAGNTEAFF. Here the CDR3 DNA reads TGTGCCAGCAGTTTATCGATGGCGGGGAACACTGAAGCTTTCTTT.

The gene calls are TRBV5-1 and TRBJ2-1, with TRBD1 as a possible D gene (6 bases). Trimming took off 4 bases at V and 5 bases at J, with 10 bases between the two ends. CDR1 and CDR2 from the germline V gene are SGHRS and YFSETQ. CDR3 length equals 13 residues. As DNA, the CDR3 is TGCGCCAGCAGCCAGGGACATCACAATGAGCAGTTCTTC. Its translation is CASSQGHHNEQFF.